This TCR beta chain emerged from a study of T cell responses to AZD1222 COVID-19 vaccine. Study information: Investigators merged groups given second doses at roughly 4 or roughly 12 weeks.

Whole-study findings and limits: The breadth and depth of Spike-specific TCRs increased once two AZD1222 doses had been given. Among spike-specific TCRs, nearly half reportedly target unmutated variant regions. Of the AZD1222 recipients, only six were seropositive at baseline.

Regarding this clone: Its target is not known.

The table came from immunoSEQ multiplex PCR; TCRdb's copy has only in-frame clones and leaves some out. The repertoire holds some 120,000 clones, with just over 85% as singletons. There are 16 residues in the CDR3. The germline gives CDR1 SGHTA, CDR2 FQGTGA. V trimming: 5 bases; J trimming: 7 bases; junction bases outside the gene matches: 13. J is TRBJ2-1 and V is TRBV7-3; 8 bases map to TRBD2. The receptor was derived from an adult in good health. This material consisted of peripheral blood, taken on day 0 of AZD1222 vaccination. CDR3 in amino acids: CASSPRRGGLHNEQFF. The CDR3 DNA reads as TGTGCCAGCAGCCCCCGCCGCGGGGGGCTACATAATGAGCAGTTCTTC.